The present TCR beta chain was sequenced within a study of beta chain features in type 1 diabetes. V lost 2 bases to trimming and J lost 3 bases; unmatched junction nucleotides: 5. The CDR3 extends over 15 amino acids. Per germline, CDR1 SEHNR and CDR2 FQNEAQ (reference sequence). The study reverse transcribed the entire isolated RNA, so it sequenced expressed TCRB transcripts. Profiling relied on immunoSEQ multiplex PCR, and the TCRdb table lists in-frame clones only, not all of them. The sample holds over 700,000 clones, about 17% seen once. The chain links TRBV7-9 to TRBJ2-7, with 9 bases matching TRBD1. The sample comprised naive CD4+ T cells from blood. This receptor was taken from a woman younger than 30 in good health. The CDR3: CASSLRDRANYEQYF. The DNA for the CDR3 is TGTGCCAGCAGCTTACGGGACAGGGCTAACTACGAGCAGTACTTC.